A selection of T cell receptor beta chains follows, all from one sample in a study of T-cell reconstitution after alpha-beta-depleted transplantation in children. TCRdb passed the PCR reads through MiXCR, listing each CDR3 protein once. The table lists about 22,000 distinct CDR3 sequences, under 13% of them singletons. Sequenced here: PBMCs from the stem cell graft donor, sampled from the stem cell graft. These receptors were collected from a human donor who donated a stem cell graft to a child with chronic granulomatous disease. CDR3s include the opening cysteine and the closing phenylalanine or tryptophan. The D gene is left open where the match is weak. Rows give clone size only sometimes, using once, few, many, or a class for an expanded clone.

d_call | j_call | clone_size | v_call | cdr3_nt | cdr3_aa
- | TRBJ2-3 | many | TRBV27 | TGTGCCAGCAGCTTAAATGGGGGTGGGAGCACAGATACGCAGTATTTT | CASSLNGGGSTDTQYF
- | TRBJ2-7 | many | TRBV27 | TGTGCCAGCAGCAAAACCGAGGACTTCTCCTACGAGCAGTACTTC | CASSKTEDFSYEQYF
- | TRBJ2-1 | many | TRBV7-8 | TGTGCCAGCAGCTTAATAGGGGCAACAAGTGAGCAGTTCTTC | CASSLIGATSEQFF
TRBD2 | TRBJ2-7 | many | TRBV7-2 | TGTGCCAGCAGGGGACTAGCGGGGTACGAGCAGTACTTC | CASRGLAGYEQYF
- | TRBJ2-7 | many | TRBV5-1 | TGCGCCAGCAGCTTGATTGTTTCGACTACCGACGAGCAGTACTTC | CASSLIVSTTDEQYF
- | TRBJ2-7 | many | TRBV4-3 | TGCGCCAGCAGCCAAGATGGCTTCGAGCAGTACTTC | CASSQDGFEQYF
TRBD2 | TRBJ2-1 | - | TRBV27 | TGTGCCAGCAGTCTCCGACTAGCGGGAGGACTAAGGGAGCAGTTCTTC | CASSLRLAGGLREQFF
TRBD2 | TRBJ2-7 | many | TRBV18 | TGTGCCAGCTCACGTACCGGGAGGGACGAGCAGTACTTC | CASSRTGRDEQYF
- | TRBJ1-3 | many | TRBV29-1 | TGCAGCGTTCAGGGAAGCTCTGGAAACACCATATATTTT | CSVQGSSGNTIYF
TRBD1 | TRBJ2-1 | many | TRBV20-1 | TGCAGTGCTAGTGGGGGACAGGGGATAAGTTACAATGAGCAGTTCTTC | CSASGGQGISYNEQFF
- | TRBJ2-4 | many | TRBV6-5 | TGTGCCAGCAGTTACGGGGAGAACCCCAAAAACATTCAGTACTTC | CASSYGENPKNIQYF
- | TRBJ2-2 | many | TRBV20-1 | TGCAGTGCTAGACCTACCCTTACTGGGGGCGCCTCCGGGGAGCTGTTTTTT | CSARPTLTGGASGELFF
TRBD2 | TRBJ2-5 | many | TRBV7-9 | TGTGCCAGCAGCCTGCGGGAGTCGGAGACCCAGTACTTC | CASSLRESETQYF
- | TRBJ2-5 | - | TRBV20-1 | TGCAGTGCTAGCAGGGGTCAAGAGACCCAGTACTTC | CSASRGQETQYF
- | TRBJ2-4 | many | TRBV5-6 | TGTGCCAGCAGCCGCGGACAGACACCCAAAAACATTCAGTACTTC | CASSRGQTPKNIQYF
- | TRBJ2-6 | - | TRBV7-6 | TGTGCCAGCAGCTTGAGATCCAGCTCTGGGGCCAACGTCCTGACTTTC | CASSLRSSSGANVLTF
- | TRBJ2-1 | few | TRBV29-1 | TGCAGCGTCCACCCGGGACATTGGGCCTACAATGAGCAGTTCTTC | CSVHPGHWAYNEQFF
TRBD1 | TRBJ1-5 | few | TRBV28 | TGTGCCAGCAGTTTATTGACAGGGGGTTTTCAGCCCCAGCATTTT | CASSLLTGGFQPQHF
- | TRBJ2-5 | medium-sized | TRBV5-1 | TGCGCCAGCAGGGAGAAAGAGACCCAGTACTTC | CASREKETQYF
- | TRBJ1-6 | - | TRBV14 | TGTGCCAGCAGCCAAATACGGGGCCTTAATTCACCCCTCCACTTC | CASSQIRGLNSPLHF
- | TRBJ1-5 | many | TRBV15 | TGTGCCACCAGCGGAAGATCCAATCAGCCCCAGCATTTT | CATSGRSNQPQHF
TRBD2 | TRBJ2-1 | many | TRBV12-3/TRBV12-4 | TGTGCCAGCAGTTTGGGGACTAGCGGGAGAGGTGAGCAGTTCTTC | CASSLGTSGRGEQFF
- | TRBJ2-6 | many | TRBV9 | TGTGCCAGCAGCCCCCGTTTCGAGGCCAACGTCCTGACTTTC | CASSPRFEANVLTF
TRBD2 | TRBJ2-7 | many | TRBV18 | TGTGCCAGCCATCTCCCGGGGGGGACCTACGAGCAGTACTTC | CASHLPGGTYEQYF
- | TRBJ1-1 | many | TRBV7-2 | TGTGCCAGCAGCGCCAGACCCCACGGGGCGAACACTGAAGCTTTCTTT | CASSARPHGANTEAFF
- | TRBJ2-7 | medium-sized | TRBV14 | TGTGCCAGCAGCCTCTCGGATCGGGGTGAGCAGTACTTC | CASSLSDRGEQYF
TRBD2 | TRBJ2-3 | many | TRBV18 | TGTGCCAGCTCACCACGGCTAGCGGGAGTTAACACAGATACGCAGTATTTT | CASSPRLAGVNTDTQYF